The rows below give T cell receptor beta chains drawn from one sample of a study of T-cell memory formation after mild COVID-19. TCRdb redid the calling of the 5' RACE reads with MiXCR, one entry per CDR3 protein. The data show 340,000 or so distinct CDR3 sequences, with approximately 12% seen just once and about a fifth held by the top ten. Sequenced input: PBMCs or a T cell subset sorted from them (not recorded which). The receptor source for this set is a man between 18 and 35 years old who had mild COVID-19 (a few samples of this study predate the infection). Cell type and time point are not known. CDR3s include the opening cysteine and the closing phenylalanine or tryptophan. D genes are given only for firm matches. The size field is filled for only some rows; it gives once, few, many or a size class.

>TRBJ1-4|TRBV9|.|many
CASSGRGEKLFF
TGTGCCAGCAGCGGGAGGGGAGAAAAACTGTTTTTT
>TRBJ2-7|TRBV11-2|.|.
CASSLGAGDFYEQYF
TGTGCCAGCAGCTTAGGGGCAGGAGACTTCTACGAGCAGTACTTC
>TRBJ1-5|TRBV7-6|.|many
CASGTGQGQPQHF
TGTGCCAGCGGGACTGGTCAGGGTCAGCCCCAGCATTTT
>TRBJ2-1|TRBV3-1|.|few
CASSISPGALYNEQFF
TGTGCCAGCAGCATTAGTCCGGGGGCCCTCTACAATGAGCAGTTCTTC
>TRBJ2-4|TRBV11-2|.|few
CASSPTGLIQYF
TGTGCCAGCAGCCCTACAGGGCTGATTCAGTACTTC
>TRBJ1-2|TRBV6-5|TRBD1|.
CASSSRAGTGSGYTF
TGTGCCAGCAGTTCCCGGGCAGGGACAGGCTCTGGCTACACCTTC
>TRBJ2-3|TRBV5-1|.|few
CASSLALVGTDTQYF
TGCGCCAGCAGCTTAGCTCTAGTTGGCACAGATACGCAGTATTTT
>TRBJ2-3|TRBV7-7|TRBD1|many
CASSSGQATDTQYF
TGTGCCAGCAGCTCCGGACAGGCTACAGATACGCAGTATTTT
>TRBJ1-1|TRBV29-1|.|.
CSVDWGFSTEAFF
TGCAGCGTTGATTGGGGGTTTAGCACTGAAGCTTTCTTT
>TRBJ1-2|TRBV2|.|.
CASSGTRDIFPKDGYTF
TGTGCCAGCAGTGGTACCCGGGACATTTTCCCTAAAGATGGCTACACCTTC
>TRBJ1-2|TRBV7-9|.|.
CASSLTRFGYTF
TGTGCCAGCAGCTTGACCCGGTTTGGCTACACCTTC
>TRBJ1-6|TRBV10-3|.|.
CATGPGINSPLHF
TGTGCCACAGGTCCGGGGATTAATTCACCCCTCCACTTT
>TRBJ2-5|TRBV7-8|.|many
CASSPHGSEETQYF
TGTGCCAGCAGCCCGCACGGGAGTGAGGAGACCCAGTACTTC
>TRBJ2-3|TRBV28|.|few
CASLNTDTQYF
TGTGCCAGCCTGAACACAGATACGCAGTATTTT
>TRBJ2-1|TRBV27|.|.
CASSHIPVTGEQFF
TGTGCCAGCAGTCACATCCCTGTCACAGGGGAGCAGTTCTTC
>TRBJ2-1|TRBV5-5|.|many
CASSLFRDEQFF
TGTGCCAGCAGCTTGTTTCGAGATGAGCAGTTCTTC
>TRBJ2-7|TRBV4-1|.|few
CASSQPGAGGSYEQYF
TGCGCCAGCAGCCAACCAGGGGCCGGTGGGTCCTACGAGCAGTACTTC
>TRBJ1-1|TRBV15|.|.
CATSMSRATEAFF
TGTGCCACCAGCATGAGCCGGGCCACTGAAGCTTTCTTT
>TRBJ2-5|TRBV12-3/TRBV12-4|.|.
CASSLGVEAQYF
TGTGCCAGCAGTTTAGGAGTGGAGGCCCAGTACTTC
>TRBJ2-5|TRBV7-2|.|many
CASSPPNLVETQYF
TGTGCCAGCAGCCCCCCCAACTTGGTGGAGACCCAGTACTTC
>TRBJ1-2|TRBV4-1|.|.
CASSPLPGWGYTF
TGCGCCAGCAGCCCGCTCCCAGGTTGGGGCTACACCTTC
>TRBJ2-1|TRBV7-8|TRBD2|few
CASSLTAGGLGEQFF
TGTGCCAGCAGCTTAACTGCGGGGGGGCTTGGTGAGCAGTTCTTC
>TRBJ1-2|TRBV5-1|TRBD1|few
CASKTGQGYNYGYTF
TGCGCCAGCAAAACGGGACAGGGATATAACTATGGCTACACCTTC
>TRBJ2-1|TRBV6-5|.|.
CASNPFRGNEQFF
TGTGCCAGCAACCCCTTCAGGGGCAATGAGCAGTTCTTC
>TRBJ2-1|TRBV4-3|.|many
CASSQEGGDEQFF
TGCGCCAGCAGCCAAGAAGGAGGGGATGAGCAGTTCTTC
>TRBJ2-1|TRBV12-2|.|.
CASRLGRSDDNEQFF
TGTGCAAGTCGCTTAGGAAGGTCCGACGACAATGAGCAGTTCTTC
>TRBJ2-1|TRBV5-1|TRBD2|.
CASSFGLAGWNEQFF
TGCGCCAGCAGCTTCGGACTAGCGGGTTGGAATGAGCAGTTCTTC
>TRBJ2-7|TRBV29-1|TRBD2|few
CSVLSGVLYEQYF
TGCAGCGTCTTAAGCGGGGTCCTCTACGAGCAGTACTTC
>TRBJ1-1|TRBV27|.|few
CASSVGRNTEAFF
TGTGCCAGCAGCGTAGGTCGGAACACTGAAGCTTTCTTT
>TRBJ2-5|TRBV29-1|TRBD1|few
CSVAGDRTSLF
TGCAGCGTCGCCGGGGACAGGACGAGTCTTTTC
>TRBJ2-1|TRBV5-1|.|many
CASSPTGYSSYNEQFF
TGCGCCAGCAGCCCGACGGGCTATAGCTCCTACAATGAGCAGTTCTTC
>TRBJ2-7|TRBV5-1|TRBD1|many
CASSLRTGGQSSSYEQYF
TGCGCCAGCAGCTTAAGAACTGGGGGACAGTCTTCTTCCTACGAGCAGTACTTC
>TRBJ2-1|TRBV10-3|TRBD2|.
CAIRASGGPLNEQFF
TGTGCCATCAGGGCTAGCGGGGGGCCACTCAATGAGCAGTTCTTC
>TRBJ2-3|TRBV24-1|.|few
CATKEGSTDTQYF
TGTGCCACCAAGGAGGGGAGCACAGATACGCAGTATTTT
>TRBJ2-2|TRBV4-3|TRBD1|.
CASSRGTGVTGELFF
TGCGCCAGCAGCCGTGGGACAGGGGTGACGGGGGAGCTGTTTTTT
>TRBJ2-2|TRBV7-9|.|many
CASSSLRRGSGELFF
TGTGCCAGCAGCTCATTACGTAGGGGCTCCGGGGAGCTGTTTTTT
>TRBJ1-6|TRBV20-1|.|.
CSASPIQGNNSPLHF
TGCAGTGCTAGCCCGATACAGGGCAATAATTCACCCCTCCACTTT
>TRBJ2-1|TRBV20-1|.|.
CSASDYKDHNEQFF
TGCAGTGCTAGTGACTATAAAGACCACAATGAGCAGTTCTTC
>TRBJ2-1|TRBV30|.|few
CAWSVAEQFF
TGTGCCTGGAGCGTAGCGGAGCAGTTCTTC
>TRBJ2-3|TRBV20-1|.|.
CSAEKAGDTQYF
TGCAGTGCTGAAAAAGCGGGCGATACGCAGTATTTT
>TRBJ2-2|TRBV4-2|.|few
CASSQRPLWVPGELFF
TGTGCCAGCAGCCAAAGGCCCCTCTGGGTCCCCGGGGAGCTGTTTTTT
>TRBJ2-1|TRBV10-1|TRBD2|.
CASSGTSGGLYNEQFF
TGCGCCAGCAGCGGGACTAGCGGGGGCCTCTACAATGAGCAGTTCTTC
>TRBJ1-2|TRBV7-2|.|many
CASSPGQRYGYTF
TGTGCCAGCAGCCCGGGGCAGCGATATGGCTACACCTTC
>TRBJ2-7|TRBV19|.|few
CASSRQAASYEQYF
TGTGCCAGTTCCAGACAGGCGGCGTCCTACGAGCAGTACTTC
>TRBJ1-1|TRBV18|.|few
CASSGGRAEKAFF
TGTGCCAGCTCAGGGGGCAGGGCCGAAAAAGCTTTCTTT
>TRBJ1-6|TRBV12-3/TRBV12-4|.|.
CASSLKVPPLHF
TGTGCCAGCAGTTTAAAGGTCCCTCCCCTCCACTTT
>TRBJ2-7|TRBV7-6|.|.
CASSSGFSREQYF
TGTGCCAGCAGCTCAGGGTTCTCGAGAGAGCAGTACTTC
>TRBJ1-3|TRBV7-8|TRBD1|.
CASSLETGADRGNTIYF
TGTGCCAGCAGCTTGGAAACAGGGGCCGACCGTGGAAACACCATATATTTT
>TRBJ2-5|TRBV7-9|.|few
CASTLGGAQETQYF
TGTGCCAGCACCCTTGGCGGGGCTCAAGAGACCCAGTACTTC
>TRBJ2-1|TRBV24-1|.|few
CATKGRGPTYNEQFF
TGTGCCACCAAGGGGAGGGGGCCAACCTACAATGAGCAGTTCTTC
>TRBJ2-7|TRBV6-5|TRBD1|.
CASSYRQGTYEQYF
TGTGCCAGCAGTTACAGACAGGGGACCTACGAGCAGTACTTC
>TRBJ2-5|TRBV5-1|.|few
CASSPGNGGMKETQYF
TGCGCCAGCAGCCCGGGGAACGGGGGAATGAAAGAGACCCAGTACTTC
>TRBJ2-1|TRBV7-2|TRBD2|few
CASSYPRGSGGRNEQFF
TGTGCCAGCAGCTACCCGAGAGGTAGCGGGGGAAGGAATGAGCAGTTCTTC
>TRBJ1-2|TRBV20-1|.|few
CSARDWRVGDYGYTF
TGCAGTGCTAGAGATTGGAGGGTGGGAGACTATGGCTACACCTTC